These 18 T cell receptor beta chains originate from one sample sequenced in a study of shared clonotypes between healthy human individuals. The naive CD8 fraction comprised CD45RO-negative cells positively selected for CCR7 and excluded terminally differentiated effector memory CD45RA+ cells. The protocol was immunoSEQ multiplex PCR, while the TCRdb copy is restricted to in-frame clones and leaves out a portion. The repertoire has approximately 2,200,000 clones, about 92% of them found once; the top ten carry approximately 1.7%. Sequenced material: naive CD8+ T cells from PBMCs. These receptors all stem from a man aged 18 to 30 in good health. Some clones in this sample may be carry-over from other donors' samples.

The chain couples TRBV19 to TRBJ2-5; tentatively, D is TRBD1 or TRBD2 (5 bases each). Germline assignment: CDR1 LNHDA and CDR2 SQIVND (reference sequence). CDR3 length equals 13 residues. V was trimmed by 3 bases and J by 7 bases, leaving 12 bases between them. The CDR3 coding sequence is TGTGCCAGTAGTATCAGGGTTGGGGGGACCCAGTACTTC. It specifies CASSIRVGGTQYF.

This chain connects TRBV27 to TRBJ1-2; no firm D call. Trimming stripped 5 bases from V and 7 bases from J, with 17 bases between. Germline CDR1 is MNHEY and CDR2 is SMNVEV (reference sequence). The CDR3 extends over 14 amino acids. Here the CDR3 DNA reads TGTGCCAGCAGTCCGAGGGCCACGGCCCTTGGCTACACCTTC. Amino acids: CASSPRATALGYTF.

With regard to this clone: This sample includes further DNA sequences coding for the same CDR3. This chain links TRBV27 with TRBJ2-7; D uncertain. The germline V gene has CDR1 MNHEY and CDR2 SMNVEV (reference sequence). The germline V and J ends were trimmed by 3 bases and 2 bases, with 8 bases remaining between them. CDR3 length: 13 residues. The DNA for the CDR3 is TGTGCCAGCAGTTTGGGTGCGACCTACGAGCAGTACTTC. Protein sequence: CASSLGATYEQYF.

This chain connects TRBV28 to TRBJ2-7; no firm D call. CDR1 MDHEN and CDR2 SYDVKM come from the germline V gene. With 5 bases removed from V and 2 bases from J, the gap between germline ends came to 7 bases. The CDR3 extends over 12 amino acids. The CDR3 coding sequence is TGTGCCAGCAGTCCCGCCACCTACGAGCAGTACTTC. Its translation: CASSPATYEQYF.

The chain is built from TRBV19 and TRBJ2-7; maybe TRBD1 (6 bases). CDR1 and CDR2 (germline): LNHDA, SQIVND (reference sequence). The length of the CDR3 is 14 residues. The V end lost 3 bases, the J end lost 2 bases, and 11 bases lay between the germline ends. As DNA, the CDR3 is TGTGCCAGTAGTATGCAGGGGCTGGCCTACGAGCAGTACTTC. Amino acid sequence: CASSMQGLAYEQYF.

The rearrangement joins TRBV6-6 to TRBJ1-5; no reliable D call. V lost 6 bases and J 5 bases, leaving 8 bases between the germline ends. CDR1 is MNHNY and CDR2 is SVGAGI in the germline V gene (reference sequence). This CDR3 has 12 residues. In DNA form, the CDR3 reads TGTGCCAGCAGCGGCAGGTATCAGCCCCAGCATTTT. This sequence encodes CASSGRYQPQHF.

The chain is built from TRBV7-3 and TRBJ2-1, with D hard to call. CDR1 and CDR2 from the germline V gene are SGHTA and FQGTGA. V lost 1 base and J lost 3, with 4 bases in between. The length of the CDR3 is 13 residues. The CDR3, as DNA: TGTGCCAGCAGCTTAAACGGCTACAATGAGCAGTTCTTC. Residues: CASSLNGYNEQFF.

The rearrangement links TRBV5-6 to TRBJ1-2, with a weak D call TRBD1 (5 bases). Germline-derived CDR1 and CDR2 are SGHDT and YYEEEE. V lost 0 bases and J 4 bases, leaving 13 bases between the germline ends. This CDR3 has 15 amino acids. The CDR3 nucleotides are TGTGCCAGCAGCTTGGCCGGGGTCGGGACCTATGGCTACACCTTC. Translating it yields CASSLAGVGTYGYTF.

The rearrangement links TRBV6-1 to TRBJ1-2; the D is unclear. With 3 bases removed from V and 1 base from J, the gap between germline ends came to 12 bases. The CDR3 runs 15 residues. CDR1 is MNHNS and CDR2 is SASEGT in the germline V gene. CDR3: CASSEWVSNNYGYTF. CDR3 coding DNA: TGTGCCAGCAGTGAGTGGGTCTCAAATAACTATGGCTACACCTTC.

The chain recombines TRBV11-1 with TRBJ2-4, with 8 bases lining up with TRBD2. The ends lost 2 bases at V and 7 bases at J; junction bases unmatched: 19. This CDR3 has 19 residues. Germline values: CDR1 SGHAT, CDR2 FQDESV (reference sequence). CDR3 DNA: TGTGCCAGCAGCTTAAACCCCGGGAGCGGGAGACACGGCGCCAACATTCAGTACTTC. Protein sequence: CASSLNPGSGRHGANIQYF.

Details on this clone: Other DNA sequences within the sample encode an identical CDR3. The chain carries TRBV27 and TRBJ1-2, with D unresolved. The CDR3 consists of 13 residues. The germline CDR1 and CDR2 sequences are MNHEY and SMNVEV (reference sequence). The V end was cut by 4 bases, the J end by 3 bases, with 9 bases between. The CDR3 reads CASSSLSDYGYTF. CDR3 coding DNA: TGTGCCAGCAGTTCTTTGTCGGACTATGGCTACACCTTC.

The chain employs TRBV5-5 and TRBJ1-5; unclear D gene. Germline V gene lookup returns CDR1 SGHKS and CDR2 YYEKEE (reference sequence). CDR3 length: 15 residues. The V end was cut by 1 base, the J end by 0 bases, with 8 bases between. CDR3 region: CASSLWEFSNQPQHF. The CDR3 coding sequence is TGTGCCAGCAGCTTGTGGGAATTTAGCAATCAGCCCCAGCATTTT. Filled out from reference TRBV5-5 and TRBJ1-5, the complete variable domain reads DAGVTQSPTHLIKTRGQQVTLRCSPISGHKSVSWYQQVLGQGPQFIFQYYEKEERGRGNFPDRFSARQFPNYSSELNVNALLLGDSALYLCASSLWEFSNQPQHFGDGTRLSIL.

This clone has a single count. The genes are TRBV7-3 and TRBJ2-1; D possibly uses TRBD1 or TRBD2 (7 bases each). The CDR3 has 16 residues. From germline, CDR1 is SGHTA and CDR2 FQGTGA. V was clipped by 2 bases and J by 3 bases, with 14 bases between them. In DNA, the CDR3 is TGTGCCAGCAGCTTATGGCAGGGGGAGGGCTACAATGAGCAGTTCTTC. It specifies CASSLWQGEGYNEQFF.

This rearrangement joins TRBV7-4 to TRBJ2-2; no reliable D call. The CDR3 covers 14 residues. Trimming took off 0 bases at V and 4 bases at J, with 6 bases between the two ends. Germline V gene data show CDR1 as SGHVT and CDR2 as SQSDAQ. DNA of the CDR3: TGTGCCAGCAGCTTAGCTGTGTCCACCGGGGAGCTGTTTTTT. Translated, it gives CASSLAVSTGELFF. Drawing the rest from reference TRBV7-4 and TRBJ2-2, the complete variable domain is GAGVSQSPRYKVAKRGRDVALRCDSISGHVTLYWYRQTLGQGSEVLTYSQSDAQRDKSGRPSGRFSAERPERSVSTLKIQRTEQGDSAVYLCASSLAVSTGELFFGEGSRLTVL.

The gene calls are TRBV27 and TRBJ1-5; D is uncertain. Germline CDR1 reads MNHEY; CDR2 reads SMNVEV (reference sequence). The CDR3 runs 14 residues. The ends were cut back, 2 bases at V and 6 bases at J, with 11 bases in the middle. CDR3 DNA sequence: TGTGCCAGCAGTTTAATAGGGTCGGGTCAGCCCCAGCATTTT. It codes for CASSLIGSGQPQHF.

As concerns this clone: Within the sample, other DNA sequences also encode this same CDR3. J is TRBJ1-1 and V is TRBV27, with D tentatively TRBD1 (5 bases). Trimming pared 3 bases from V and 1 base from J, leaving 9 bases between. CDR1 is MNHEY and CDR2 is SMNVEV in the germline V gene (reference sequence). The CDR3 is 14 amino acids. CDR3 amino acids: CASSFRQPNTEAFF. CDR3 nucleotides: TGTGCCAGCAGTTTCCGACAGCCGAACACTGAAGCTTTCTTT.

In DNA form, the CDR3 reads TGTGCCAGCAGTTTTTCAGGGGGCCCTAGCACCGGGGAGCTGTTTTTT. This translates into CASSFSGGPSTGELFF. The chain has TRBV28 and TRBJ2-2; TRBD1 matches 8 bases. This CDR3 comprises 16 residues. J lost 4 bases, V lost 3 bases, and 7 bases had no gene match. The germline gives CDR1 MDHEN, CDR2 SYDVKM.

The rearrangement links TRBV9 to TRBJ2-7; possible D gene TRBD1, 6 bases. CDR3 length: 14 amino acids. CDR1 and CDR2 from the germline V gene are SGDLS and YYNGEE. The ends were cut back, 3 bases at V and 7 bases at J, with 17 bases in the middle. CDR3 region: CASSASLQGKEQYF. As DNA, the CDR3 is TGTGCCAGCAGCGCATCGCTCCAGGGGAAGGAGCAGTACTTC.